A single sample is the source of the 19 T cell receptor beta chains below, sequenced in a study of neurological immune-mediated disorders. Using its own MiXCR run on the 5' RACE reads, TCRdb lists one record per CDR3 protein. The sample lists just over 30,000 distinct CDR3 sequences; less than 6% were seen once. The material sequenced was CD4+ T cells from blood. These receptors were obtained from a woman between 45 and 65 years old in good health.

This clonotype was detected many times. The chain joins TRBV12-3 or TRBV12-4 to TRBJ1-6, with TRBD1 matching 8 bases. This CDR3 is 17 amino acids long. V trimming: 0 bases; J trimming: 8 bases; junction bases outside the gene matches: 9. CDR3 in DNA: TGTGCCAGCAGTTTAGCCCGCCTACAGGGGGTAGATTCACCCCTCCACTTT. Protein product: CASSLARLQGVDSPLHF.

This clonotype was seen at least ten times. The CDR3 nucleotides read TGCAGTGCTTTATCCTACGAGCAGTACTTC. This encodes CSALSYEQYF. J is TRBJ2-7 and V is TRBV20-1, with no clear D. The V and J ends lost 5 bases and 1 base respectively, with 3 bases between them. The CDR3 is 10 residues long. CDR1 and CDR2 from the germline V gene are DFQATT and SNEGSKA (reference sequence).

This clonotype was observed at least ten times. The chain employs TRBV20-1 and TRBJ1-5; no firm D call. Germline V gene data show CDR1 as DFQATT and CDR2 as SNEGSKA (reference sequence). This CDR3 is 17 amino acids long. V shed 5 bases and J shed 0 bases, with 20 bases lying between them. Here the CDR3 reads CSAGSTRMGDSNQPQHF. The CDR3 DNA reads TGCAGTGCTGGATCGACAAGGATGGGTGATAGCAATCAGCCCCAGCATTTT.

The genes are TRBV29-1 and TRBJ2-3; 8 nucleotides agree with TRBD1. The CDR3 contains 13 residues. Germline CDR1 reads SQVTM; CDR2 reads ANQGSEA. The DNA of the CDR3 is TGCATCGCCCCGGACAGGGTCGAGGATACGCAGTATTTT. This translates into CIAPDRVEDTQYF.

Many counts were recorded for this clonotype. The chain has TRBV27 and TRBJ2-1; TRBD2 matches at 11 bases. Germline CDR1 and CDR2: MNHEY and SMNVEV (reference sequence). The CDR3 is 19 amino acids. J was trimmed by 6 bases and V by 8 bases; bases with no gene match: 21. The CDR3 loop reads CASQEAITASGGRGNEQFF. The CDR3 nucleotides are TGTGCCAGCCAAGAAGCTATTACGGCTAGCGGGGGGAGGGGCAATGAGCAGTTCTTC.

The table lists this clonotype with many counts. V and J are TRBV5-1 and TRBJ2-3; D possibly corresponds to TRBD2 (5 bases). The ends were cut back, 7 bases at V and 1 base at J, with 7 bases in the middle. CDR3 length equals 12 residues. Looked up from germline, CDR1 is SGHRS and CDR2 is YFSETQ. The CDR3 DNA is TGCGCCAGCGCGCGGGGCACAGATACGCAGTATTTT. Protein: CASARGTDTQYF. The full variable domain, rest sourced from reference TRBV5-1 and TRBJ2-3, is KAGVTQTPRYLIKTRGQQVTLSCSPISGHRSVSWYQQTPGQGLQFLFEYFSETQRNKGNFPGRFSGRQFSNSRSEMNVSTLELGDSALYLCASARGTDTQYFGPGTRLTVL.

This clonotype was found many times. The rearrangement joins TRBV6-2 or TRBV6-3 to TRBJ2-6; tentatively, D is TRBD1 or TRBD2 (5 bases each). The CDR3 length is 17 residues. The germline CDR1 and CDR2 sequences are MNHEY and SVGEGT. CDR3 in amino acids: CATQGLGTHAGANVLTF. The CDR3 DNA follows: TGTGCTACTCAGGGTCTAGGGACCCACGCTGGGGCCAACGTCCTGACTTTC.

This clonotype was seen at least ten times. V is TRBV7-2 and J is TRBJ1-4; maybe TRBD1 (5 bases). This CDR3 contains 14 residues. CDR1 is SGHTA, CDR2 FQGNSA, per germline. V was clipped by 1 base and J by 4 bases, with 7 bases between them. CDR3 bases: TGTGCCAGCAGCTTAGGGGGGGTTAATGAAAAACTGTTTTTT. Translation gives CASSLGGVNEKLFF.

This clonotype was counted at least ten times. The chain uses TRBV12-3 or TRBV12-4 and TRBJ2-1, with 8 bases matching TRBD2. The CDR3 loop spans 17 amino acids. V shed 5 bases and J 9 bases; nucleotides not matched to a gene: 18. The CDR3 sequence is CASSPGGGGGPGGEQFF. The CDR3 coding sequence is TGTGCCAGCAGTCCGGGGGGGGGCGGGGGGCCCGGGGGTGAGCAGTTCTTC.

This clonotype was observed at least ten times. The chain has TRBV4-3 and TRBJ1-3; D is unresolved. Germline assignment: CDR1 LGHNA and CDR2 YSLEER. The germline V and J ends were trimmed by 6 bases and 1 base, with 13 bases remaining between them. The CDR3 sequence is 15 residues long. CDR3 nucleotide sequence: TGCGCCAGCAGTCCAAGCGGGAGTTCTGGAAACACCATATATTTT. Translation gives CASSPSGSSGNTIYF.

This clonotype appeared many times. The rearrangement joins TRBV24-1 to TRBJ2-7; D is tentatively TRBD1 or TRBD2 (5 bases each). Germline V gene data show CDR1 as KGHDR and CDR2 as SFDVKD. There are 15 residues in the CDR3. V was pared by 10 bases and J by 0 bases, with 18 bases between. The CDR3 region is CATDKGAESSYEQYF. DNA of the CDR3: TGTGCCACGGACAAGGGAGCGGAGAGCTCCTACGAGCAGTACTTC.

This clonotype showed up many times. This chain joins TRBV20-1 and TRBJ2-3, with 9 bases matching TRBD2. Germline V gene lookup returns CDR1 DFQATT and CDR2 SNEGSKA (reference sequence). The J segment lost 4 bases and the V segment lost 6 bases, leaving 8 bases of the junction unmatched. There are 14 residues in the CDR3. The CDR3 reads CSAPVAGAADTQYF. The CDR3 DNA reads as TGCAGTGCCCCTGTAGCGGGAGCGGCAGATACGCAGTATTTT.

This clonotype was seen ten or more times. This rearrangement joins TRBV28 to TRBJ1-2; 9 bases map to TRBD1. V lost 4 bases to trimming and J lost 3 bases; unmatched junction nucleotides: 6. This CDR3 is 15 amino acids long. Germline CDR1 reads MDHEN; CDR2 reads SYDVKM. The CDR3 nucleotides read TGTGCCAGCAGTTGGGGACAGGGTATGGACTATGGCTACACCTTC. Amino acid sequence: CASSWGQGMDYGYTF.

This clonotype was found many times. The chain joins TRBV2 to TRBJ2-6; 7 bases fit TRBD1. CDR1 and CDR2 (germline): SNHLY, FYNNEI. The J segment lost 2 bases and the V segment lost 8 bases, leaving 12 bases of the junction unmatched. This CDR3 region has 17 residues. The CDR3 protein is CASLGTVRDAGANVLTF. The CDR3 DNA is TGTGCCAGCCTAGGGACAGTTAGAGATGCTGGGGCCAACGTCCTGACTTTC.

The table lists this clonotype with many counts. The CDR3 bases are TGCGCCAGCGATACCGGGACGGCAAGCTCCTACAATGAGCAGTTCTTC. As protein: CASDTGTASSYNEQFF. V and J are TRBV5-1 and TRBJ2-1; D tentatively reads TRBD1 or TRBD2 (5 bases each). V lost 7 bases and J 0 bases, leaving 17 bases between the germline ends. This CDR3 is 16 amino acids long. Germline CDR1 SGHRS, CDR2 YFSETQ. Full variable domain (missing parts from reference TRBV5-1 and TRBJ2-1): KAGVTQTPRYLIKTRGQQVTLSCSPISGHRSVSWYQQTPGQGLQFLFEYFSETQRNKGNFPGRFSGRQFSNSRSEMNVSTLELGDSALYLCASDTGTASSYNEQFFGPGTRLTVL.

This clonotype showed up many times. The rearrangement links TRBV10-3 to TRBJ2-7; unclear D gene. V was pared by 5 bases and J by 7 bases, with 9 bases between. The CDR3 runs to 11 residues. Germline CDR1 and CDR2: ENHRY and SYGVKD. For the CDR3, the DNA is TGTGCCATCAGTACCGGACCTGAGCAGTACTTC. Translating it yields CAISTGPEQYF.

Many counts were recorded for this clonotype. The gene calls are TRBV7-2 and TRBJ2-7, with D unclear. The V and J ends lost 5 bases and 0 bases respectively, with 14 bases between them. Germline CDR1 reads SGHTA; CDR2 reads FQGNSA. This CDR3 region has 15 residues. Written as DNA, the CDR3 is TGTGCCAGCAGCCTAGGGTGGGCGATCTCCTACGAGCAGTACTTC. This codes for CASSLGWAISYEQYF.

This clonotype was seen many times. The rearrangement uses TRBV28 and TRBJ1-2; possibly TRBD1 for D (6 bases). The germline V gene has CDR1 MDHEN and CDR2 SYDVKM. The germline V and J ends were trimmed by 5 bases and 8 bases, with 12 bases remaining between them. The CDR3 length is 12 residues. DNA for the CDR3: TGTGCCAGCAGTACGGGACAACCCGGCTACACCTTC. Protein: CASSTGQPGYTF.

This clonotype appeared many times. V usage is TRBV20-1 and J usage is TRBJ2-3, with TRBD2 matching 8 bases. Germline loops: CDR1 DFQATT, CDR2 SNEGSKA (reference sequence). This CDR3 is built from 15 residues. Trimming at V came to 3 bases and at J to 1 base, leaving 6 bases not matched to a gene. CDR3 region: CSASVAGGRTDTQYF. As DNA, the CDR3 is TGCAGTGCTAGTGTGGCGGGAGGCCGCACAGATACGCAGTATTTT.